The sequence of this T cell receptor (beta chain) was determined in a study of T cells in women clearing cervical HPV infection. Overall study context: Controls gave blood once infection was undetectable; cases at lesion identification. HLA type stays a possible confounder, typing being limited.

About this clone itself: What it binds is unknown. The read is 3 residues too short to cover the CDR3 end, so that end is filled in from the germline J gene.

General study findings and limits: Combining TCR richness with V gene abundances gave approximately 0.84 AUC. Cases carried less TRBV6-7 than controls: about 0.1% versus 0.15%.

Measured with immunoSEQ multiplex PCR; TCRdb has only the in-frame clones, and not every one. The listing records 40,000 or so clones. Germline V gives CDR1 GTSNPN, CDR2 SVGIG (reference sequence). The CDR3 covers 15 residues. What was sequenced was blood buffy coat. This chain connects TRBV30 to TRBJ1-2; D is unclear. This receptor was taken from a woman between 18 and 70 years old with a cervical HPV16 infection that either progressed to CIN3+ or cleared (not recorded which). The CDR3 reads CAWRATSGSTDTYTF. The CDR3 DNA, read in part, is TGTGCCTGGAGGGCGACTAGCGGTAGCACAGATACC.